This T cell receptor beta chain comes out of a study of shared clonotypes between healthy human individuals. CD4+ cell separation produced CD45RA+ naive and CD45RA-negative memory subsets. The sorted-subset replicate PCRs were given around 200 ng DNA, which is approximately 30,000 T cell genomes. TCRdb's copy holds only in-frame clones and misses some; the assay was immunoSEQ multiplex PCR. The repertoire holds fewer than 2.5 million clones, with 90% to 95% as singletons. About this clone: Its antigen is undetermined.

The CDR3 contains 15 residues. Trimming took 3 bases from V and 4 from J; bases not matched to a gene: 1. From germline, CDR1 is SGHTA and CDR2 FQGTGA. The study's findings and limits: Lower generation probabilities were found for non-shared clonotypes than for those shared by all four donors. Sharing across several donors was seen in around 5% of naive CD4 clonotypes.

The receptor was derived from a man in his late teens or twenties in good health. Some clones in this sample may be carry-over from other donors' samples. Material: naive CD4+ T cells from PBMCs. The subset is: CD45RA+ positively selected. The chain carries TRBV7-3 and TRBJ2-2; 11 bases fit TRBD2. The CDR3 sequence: CASSFGTSGTGELFF. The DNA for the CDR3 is TGTGCCAGCAGCTTCGGGACTAGCGGCACCGGGGAGCTGTTTTTT.